These 17 T cell receptor beta chains originate from one sample sequenced in a study of molecular identifiers for immune sequencing clone quantification. TCRdb redid the calling of the PCR reads with MiXCR, one entry per CDR3 protein. The sample yields more than 250,000 distinct CDR3 sequences, over 20% seen once. Material: naive CD8+ T cells from blood, with Jurkat cell RNA spiked in. Described subset: FACS-sorted CD8+CD4-CCR7+CD45RA+ naive T cells. The receptor source for this set is a human donor in good health. Some libraries in this study had Jurkat cell RNA spiked in.

As for this clonotype: A much larger clone lies a single base off, so this may be a read error. The V and J genes are TRBV6-1 and TRBJ1-1; the match to TRBD1 covers 9 bases. The germline V gene has CDR1 MNHNS and CDR2 SASEGT. V was clipped by 6 bases and J by 4 bases; unmatched bases: 21. This CDR3 comprises 19 residues. CDR3 in DNA: TGTGCCAGCAGCCCTCCCTCGTACACAGGGGGCCTTTCGAGCACTGAAGCTTTCTTT. Protein product: CASSPPSYTGGLSSTEAFF.

This clonotype was observed many times. This CDR3 is CASSPTVSGANVLTF. Here the CDR3 DNA reads TGTGCCAGCAGTCCGACAGTCTCTGGGGCCAACGTCCTGACTTTC. The chain is built from TRBV28 and TRBJ2-6, with D perhaps matching TRBD1 (5 bases). The V gene's germline CDR1 is MDHEN and CDR2 SYDVKM. The CDR3 has 15 residues. Trimming shortened V by 5 bases and J by 0 bases, and 8 bases separated the two germline ends.

This clonotype was seen more than once but under ten times. The chain links TRBV2 to TRBJ2-3; either TRBD1 or TRBD2 may fit D (5 bases each). Germline lookup yields CDR1 SNHLY and CDR2 FYNNEI. The CDR3 has 17 amino acids. Deletions cut 0 bases from V and 2 bases from J, with 15 bases between. The CDR3, as DNA: TGTGCCAGCAGTGAAGCGCTTCGATGGGGGACCACAGATACGCAGTATTTT. This gives the protein CASSEALRWGTTDTQYF.

In the case of this clonotype: Just one base apart from a much larger clone, this may be a read error. The conserved phenylalanine or tryptophan is not found at the CDR3 terminus, so this likely reflects a read error. V gene TRBV12-3 or TRBV12-4 combines with J gene TRBJ1-1; possible D gene TRBD1, 5 bases. CDR3 length equals 16 residues. V was pared by 4 bases and J by 2 bases, with 17 bases between. The CDR3 loop reads CASSSSGPILNTEAFL. Written as DNA, the CDR3 is TGTGCCAGCAGTTCGTCGGGGCCGATCCTAAACACTGAAGCTTTCCTT.

This clonotype was observed at least ten times. This rearrangement joins TRBV12-3 or TRBV12-4 to TRBJ1-2, with D possibly matching TRBD1 (6 bases). With 5 bases removed from V and 4 bases from J, the gap between germline ends came to 23 bases. This CDR3 contains 17 residues. The CDR3 loop reads CASSLPNPTGLVYGYTF. The CDR3 DNA reads TGTGCCAGCAGTCTCCCTAATCCTACAGGGTTGGTCTATGGCTACACCTTC.

This clonotype was seen ten or more times. Here the CDR3 DNA reads TGTGCCAGCAGTTTCCAACAGGTCTCTGACCAGTACTTC. Translated, it gives CASSFQQVSDQYF. The chain joins TRBV28 to TRBJ2-7, with D maybe TRBD1 (5 bases). Between the trimmed V and J ends, which lost 3 bases and 10 bases, there was a span of 16 bases. The CDR3 sequence is 13 residues long. The germline V gene encodes CDR1 MDHEN and CDR2 SYDVKM.

This chain links TRBV4-1 with TRBJ2-3, with TRBD2 identical over 9 bases. The ends lost 0 bases at V and 2 bases at J; junction bases unmatched: 9. Germline V gene data show CDR1 as MGHRA and CDR2 as YSYEKL. This CDR3 spans 18 amino acids. The CDR3 is CASSQDSCSGGLTDTQYF. In DNA, the CDR3 is TGCGCCAGCAGCCAAGATTCATGCAGCGGGGGGCTCACAGATACGCAGTATTTT.

This clonotype was seen repeatedly, ten times or more. V is TRBV7-9 and J is TRBJ2-5; no definite D call. This CDR3 comprises 14 residues. V lost 5 bases and J lost 1, with 11 bases in between. CDR1 SEHNR and CDR2 FQNEAQ come from the germline V gene (reference sequence). CDR3 coding DNA: TGTGCCAGCAGCCCACTCGACACCCAAGAGACCCAGTACTTC. Residues: CASSPLDTQETQYF.

On this clonotype itself: It is likely a read error, because the conserved phenylalanine at the end of the CDR3 is missing. The chain couples TRBV4-3 to TRBJ1-5; TRBD1 matches at 7 bases. Germline V gives CDR1 LGHNA, CDR2 YSLEER. The CDR3 sequence is 14 residues long. V trimming: 0 bases; J trimming: 4 bases; junction bases outside the gene matches: 0. The chain's CDR3 is CASSQETGNQPQHL. DNA for the CDR3: TGCGCCAGCAGCCAAGAGACAGGGAATCAGCCCCAGCATTTG.

The chain is built from TRBV19 and TRBJ2-1, with D perhaps being TRBD1 or TRBD2 (5 bases each). The CDR3 has 14 residues. Looked up from germline, CDR1 is LNHDA and CDR2 is SQIVND (reference sequence). V was shortened by 5 bases and J by 9 bases, with 17 bases between the two germline ends. As DNA, the CDR3 is TGTGCCAGTAGTCCACCCTGGGGGTTCACTGAGCAGTTCTTC. Protein sequence: CASSPPWGFTEQFF. Using reference TRBV19 and TRBJ2-1 for the parts outside the CDR3, the full variable domain is DGGITQSPKYLFRKEGQNVTLSCEQNLNHDAMYWYRQDPGQGLRLIYYSQIVNDFQKGDIAEGYSVSREKKESFPLTVTSAQKNPTAFYLCASSPPWGFTEQFFGPGTRLTVL.

Many counts were recorded for this clonotype. The chain uses TRBV2 and TRBJ2-6; D is ambiguous. From germline, CDR1 is SNHLY and CDR2 FYNNEI. This CDR3 is built from 16 residues. V was clipped by 3 bases and J by 1 base, with 10 bases between them. The CDR3 is CASSDTIDSGANVLTF. CDR3 DNA: TGTGCCAGCAGTGATACGATCGATTCTGGGGCCAACGTCCTGACTTTC.

Points on this clonotype: This may be a read error, as it is one base from a much larger clone. This chain links TRBV4-3 with TRBJ1-4, with D uncertain. Trimming shortened V by 8 bases and J by 9 bases, and 22 bases separated the two germline ends. The V gene's germline CDR1 is LGHNA and CDR2 YSLEER. This CDR3 is built from 15 residues. The CDR3 DNA reads as TGCGCCAGCCGATCACTTCAGGAGGGAAATAAAAAACTGTTTTTT. Its protein is CASRSLQEGNKKLFF.

This clonotype has a count of ten or more. The chain links TRBV7-8 to TRBJ2-5; TRBD1 might be the D (6 bases). The V end lost 5 bases, the J end lost 1 base, and 11 bases lay between the germline ends. Germline lookup yields CDR1 SGHVS and CDR2 FQNEAQ. The CDR3 consists of 14 residues. The CDR3 nucleotides are TGTGCCAGCAGCCGGACAGTGACCCAAGAGACCCAGTACTTC. Protein: CASSRTVTQETQYF.

The table lists this clonotype with many counts. The chain recombines TRBV13 with TRBJ1-4, with a weak D call TRBD1 (5 bases). This CDR3 region has 13 residues. Germline CDR1 is PRHDT and CDR2 is FYEKMQ (reference sequence). V lost 6 bases, J lost 8 bases, and 13 bases lay in between. CDR3 loop: CASSFAGGEKLFF. DNA for the CDR3: TGTGCCAGCAGTTTTGCCGGGGGGGAAAAACTGTTTTTT.

This clonotype was observed at least ten times. V gene TRBV7-8 combines with J gene TRBJ2-7; no clear D gene. V dropped 6 bases and J dropped 0 bases, with 3 bases sitting between them. CDR3 length equals 11 residues. The germline V gene has CDR1 SGHVS and CDR2 FQNEAQ. This CDR3 reads CASRSSYEQYF. DNA for the CDR3: TGTGCCAGCAGGAGCTCCTACGAGCAGTACTTC.

This clonotype was seen repeatedly, ten times or more. The chain joins TRBV5-5 to TRBJ2-3; D is uncertain. CDR1 and CDR2 from the germline V gene are SGHKS and YYEKEE (reference sequence). V lost 4 bases and J 0 bases, leaving 12 bases between the germline ends. The CDR3 is 15 amino acids. The CDR3 loop is CASSKEDSSTDTQYF. CDR3 sequence (DNA): TGTGCCAGCAGCAAGGAAGATTCTAGCACAGATACGCAGTATTTT.

This clonotype was recorded many times. The V and J genes are TRBV7-6 and TRBJ1-1, with D possibly matching TRBD1 (6 bases). Germline V gene data show CDR1 as SGHVS and CDR2 as FNYEAQ. This CDR3 contains 15 residues. Trimming took off 0 bases at V and 3 bases at J, with 11 bases between the two ends. The CDR3 DNA reads as TGTGCCAGCAGCTTAGCTGGGGGCGCGGACACTGAAGCTTTCTTT. Protein product: CASSLAGGADTEAFF.